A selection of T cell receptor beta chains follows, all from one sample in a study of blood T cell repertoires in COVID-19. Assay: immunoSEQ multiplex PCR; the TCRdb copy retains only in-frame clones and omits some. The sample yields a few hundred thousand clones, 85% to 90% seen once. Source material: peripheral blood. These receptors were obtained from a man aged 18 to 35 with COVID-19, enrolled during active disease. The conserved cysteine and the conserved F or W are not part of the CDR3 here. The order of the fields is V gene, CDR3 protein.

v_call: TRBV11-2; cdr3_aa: ASSSNLMLRTQY
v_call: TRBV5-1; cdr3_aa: ASTGGSNYGYT
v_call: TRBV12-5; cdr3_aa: ASGSDRETNTEAF
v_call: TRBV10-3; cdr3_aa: AIGLAGNNEQF
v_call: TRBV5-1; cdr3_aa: ASSRTGSDYGYT
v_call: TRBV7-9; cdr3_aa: ASSFETTHYEQY
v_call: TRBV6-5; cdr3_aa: ASSYDRYSQPQH
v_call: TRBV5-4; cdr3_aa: ASSLTSGGHNEQF
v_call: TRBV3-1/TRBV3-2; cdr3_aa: ASSQDSSKGGTQY
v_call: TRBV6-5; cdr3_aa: ASNRQASYEQY
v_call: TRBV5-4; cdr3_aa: ASSPIAGYNEQF
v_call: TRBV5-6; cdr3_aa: ASSEAGVNYGYT
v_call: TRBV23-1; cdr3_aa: ASSQSSNRGYGYT
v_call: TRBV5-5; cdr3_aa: ASSLKAEITGELF
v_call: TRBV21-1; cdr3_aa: ASSKGYRGVTGNTIY
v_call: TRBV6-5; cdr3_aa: ASTLLASQETQY
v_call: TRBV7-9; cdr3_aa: ASLYSGGPGDTQY
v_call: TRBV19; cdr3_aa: ASSIGATFSYEQY
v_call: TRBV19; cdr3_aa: ASSIDRGNTIY
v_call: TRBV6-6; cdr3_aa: ASSSGGNQPQH